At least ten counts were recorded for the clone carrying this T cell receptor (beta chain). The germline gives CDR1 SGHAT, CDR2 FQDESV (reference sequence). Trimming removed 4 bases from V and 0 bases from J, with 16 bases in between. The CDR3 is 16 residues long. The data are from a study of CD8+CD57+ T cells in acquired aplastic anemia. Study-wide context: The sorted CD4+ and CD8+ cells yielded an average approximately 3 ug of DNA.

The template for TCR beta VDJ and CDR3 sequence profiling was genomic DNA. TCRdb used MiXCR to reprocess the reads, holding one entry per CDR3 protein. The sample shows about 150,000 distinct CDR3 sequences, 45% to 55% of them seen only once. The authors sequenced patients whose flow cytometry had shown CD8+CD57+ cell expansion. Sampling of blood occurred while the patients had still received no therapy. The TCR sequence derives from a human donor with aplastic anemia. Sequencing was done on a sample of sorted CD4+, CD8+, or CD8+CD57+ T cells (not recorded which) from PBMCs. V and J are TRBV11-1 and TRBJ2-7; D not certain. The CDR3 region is CASSSDLGVSSYEQYF. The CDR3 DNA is TGTGCCAGCAGCTCCGATCTTGGGGTAAGCTCCTACGAGCAGTACTTC.